The clone carrying this TCR beta chain has at least ten counts. In germline, CDR1 is SGHKS, CDR2 YYEKEE (reference sequence). This CDR3 comprises 14 residues. Between the trimmed V and J ends, which lost 1 base and 8 bases, there was a span of 12 bases. TCRdb used MiXCR to reprocess the 5' RACE reads, holding one entry per CDR3 protein. This sample has about 84,000 distinct CDR3 sequences; 9% to 12% occur once, and the top ten carry about 1.8%. The unsorted libraries were produced from 2 million PBMCs held at -80 C. This sample was included in a study of neurological immune-mediated disorders. This chain links TRBV5-5 with TRBJ1-4; D may be TRBD1 (6 bases). The TCR originated in a man aged 40-55 years in good health. Sequencing was carried out using PBMCs. In DNA, the CDR3 is TGTGCCAGCAGCTTGTCACAGGGTGAGGAAAAACTGTTTTTT. Residues: CASSLSQGEEKLFF.